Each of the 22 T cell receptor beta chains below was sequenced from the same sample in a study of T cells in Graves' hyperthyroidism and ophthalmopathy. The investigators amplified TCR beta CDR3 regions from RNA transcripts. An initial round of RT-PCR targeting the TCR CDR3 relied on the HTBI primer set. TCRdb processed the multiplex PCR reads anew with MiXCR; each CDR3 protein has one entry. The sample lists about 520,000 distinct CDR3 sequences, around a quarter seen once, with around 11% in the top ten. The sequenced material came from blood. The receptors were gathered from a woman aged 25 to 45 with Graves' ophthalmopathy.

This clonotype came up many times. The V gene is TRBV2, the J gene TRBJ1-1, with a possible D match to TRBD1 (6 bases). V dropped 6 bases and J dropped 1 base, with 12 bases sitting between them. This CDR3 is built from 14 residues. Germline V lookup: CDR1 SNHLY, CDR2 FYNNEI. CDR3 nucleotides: TGTGCCAGCAGCACATGGGGGGCGAACACTGAAGCTTTCTTT. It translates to CASSTWGANTEAFF.

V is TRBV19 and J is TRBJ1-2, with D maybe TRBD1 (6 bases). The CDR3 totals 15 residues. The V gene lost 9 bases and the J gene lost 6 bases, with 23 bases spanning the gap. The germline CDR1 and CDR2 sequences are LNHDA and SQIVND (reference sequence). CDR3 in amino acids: CASSPREGGPDGYTF. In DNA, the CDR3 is TGTGCCAGCAGCCCCAGGGAAGGGGGACCAGATGGCTACACCTTC. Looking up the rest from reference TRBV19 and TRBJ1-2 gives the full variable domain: DGGITQSPKYLFRKEGQNVTLSCEQNLNHDAMYWYRQDPGQGLRLIYYSQIVNDFQKGDIAEGYSVSREKKESFPLTVTSAQKNPTAFYLCASSPREGGPDGYTFGSGTRLTVV.

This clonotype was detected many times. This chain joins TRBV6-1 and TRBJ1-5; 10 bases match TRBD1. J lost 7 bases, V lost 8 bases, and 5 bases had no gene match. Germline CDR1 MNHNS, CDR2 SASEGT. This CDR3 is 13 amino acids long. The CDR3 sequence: CASRGQGGQPQHF. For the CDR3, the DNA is TGTGCCAGCCGAGGACAGGGGGGACAGCCCCAGCATTTT.

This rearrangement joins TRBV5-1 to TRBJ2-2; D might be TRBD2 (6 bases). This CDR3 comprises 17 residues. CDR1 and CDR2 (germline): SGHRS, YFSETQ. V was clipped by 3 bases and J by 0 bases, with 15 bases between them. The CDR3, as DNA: TGCGCCAGCAGCTGGACCCGGGGGAACCCGAACACCGGGGAGCTGTTTTTT. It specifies CASSWTRGNPNTGELFF.

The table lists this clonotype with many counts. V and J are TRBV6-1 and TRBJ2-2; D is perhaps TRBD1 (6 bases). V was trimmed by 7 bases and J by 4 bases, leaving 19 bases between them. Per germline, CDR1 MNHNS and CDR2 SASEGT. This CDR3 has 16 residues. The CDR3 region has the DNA TGTGCCAGCACCGAAGCAGGGGCTTTGAGCACCGGGGAGCTGTTTTTT. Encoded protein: CASTEAGALSTGELFF.

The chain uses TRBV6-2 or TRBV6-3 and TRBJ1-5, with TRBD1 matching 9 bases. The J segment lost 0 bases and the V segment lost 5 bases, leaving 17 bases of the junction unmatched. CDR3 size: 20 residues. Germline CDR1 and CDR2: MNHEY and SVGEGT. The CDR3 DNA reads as TGTGCCAGCAGTCCATCCAGAAGGGACAGGGTACTCCTTAGCAATCAGCCCCAGCATTTT. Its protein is CASSPSRRDRVLLSNQPQHF.

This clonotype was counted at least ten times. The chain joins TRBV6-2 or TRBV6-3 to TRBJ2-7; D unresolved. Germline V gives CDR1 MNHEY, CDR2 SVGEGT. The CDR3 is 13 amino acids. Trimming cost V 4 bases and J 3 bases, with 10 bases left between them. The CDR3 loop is CASSWVESYEQYF. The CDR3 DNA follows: TGTGCCAGCAGTTGGGTGGAGAGCTACGAGCAGTACTTC.

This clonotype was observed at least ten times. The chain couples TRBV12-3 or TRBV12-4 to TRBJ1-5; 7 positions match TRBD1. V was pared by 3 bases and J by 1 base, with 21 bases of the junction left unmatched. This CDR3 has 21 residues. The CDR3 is CASSFKTGRPAVEKSNQPQHF. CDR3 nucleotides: TGTGCCAGCAGTTTTAAGACAGGGAGGCCTGCTGTAGAGAAGAGCAATCAGCCCCAGCATTTT.

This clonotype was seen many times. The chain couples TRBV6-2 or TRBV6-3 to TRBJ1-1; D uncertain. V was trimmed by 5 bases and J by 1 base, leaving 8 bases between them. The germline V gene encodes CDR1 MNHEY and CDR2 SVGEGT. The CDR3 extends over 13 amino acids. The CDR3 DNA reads TGTGCCAGCAGTGAGATGGCGAACACTGAAGCTTTCTTT. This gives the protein CASSEMANTEAFF.

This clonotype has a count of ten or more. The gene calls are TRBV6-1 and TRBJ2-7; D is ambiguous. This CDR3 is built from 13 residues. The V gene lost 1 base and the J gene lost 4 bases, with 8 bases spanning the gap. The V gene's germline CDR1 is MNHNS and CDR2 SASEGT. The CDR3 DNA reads TGTGCCAGCAGTGAAGGACATTGGTACGAGCAGTACTTC. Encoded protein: CASSEGHWYEQYF.

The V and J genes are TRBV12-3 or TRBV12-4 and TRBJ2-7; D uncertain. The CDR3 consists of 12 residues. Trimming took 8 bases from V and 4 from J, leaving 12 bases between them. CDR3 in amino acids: CASGPRAYEQYF. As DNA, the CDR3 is TGTGCCAGCGGACCCCGGGCATACGAGCAGTACTTC.

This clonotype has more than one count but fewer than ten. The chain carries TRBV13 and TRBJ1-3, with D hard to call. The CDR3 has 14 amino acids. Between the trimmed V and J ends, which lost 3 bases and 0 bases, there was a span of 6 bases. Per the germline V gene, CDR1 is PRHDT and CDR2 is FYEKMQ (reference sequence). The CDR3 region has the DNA TGTGCCAGCAGCTTGCGGATCTCTGGAAACACCATATATTTT. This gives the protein CASSLRISGNTIYF.

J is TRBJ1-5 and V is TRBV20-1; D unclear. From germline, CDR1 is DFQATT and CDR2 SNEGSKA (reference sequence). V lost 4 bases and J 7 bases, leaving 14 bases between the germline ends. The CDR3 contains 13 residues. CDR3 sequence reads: CSAIDLFTQPQHF. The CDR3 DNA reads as TGCAGTGCTATAGACCTTTTCACCCAGCCCCAGCATTTT.

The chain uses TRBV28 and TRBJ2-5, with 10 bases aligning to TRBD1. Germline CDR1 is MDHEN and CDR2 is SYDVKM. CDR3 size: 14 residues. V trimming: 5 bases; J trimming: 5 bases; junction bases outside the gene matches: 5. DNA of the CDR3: TGTGCCAGCAGTGACAGGGGGCTGACGGAGACCCAGTACTTC. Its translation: CASSDRGLTETQYF. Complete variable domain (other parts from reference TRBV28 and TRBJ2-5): DVKVTQSSRYLVKRTGEKVFLECVQDMDHENMFWYRQDPGLGLRLIYFSYDVKMKEKGDIPEGYSVSREKKERFSLILESASTNQTSMYLCASSDRGLTETQYFGPGTRLLVL.

The CDR3 region is CASSGWGQGVGEAFF. In DNA, the CDR3 is TGCGCCAGCAGCGGGTGGGGACAGGGCGTCGGTGAAGCTTTCTTT. The gene calls are TRBV5-1 and TRBJ1-1, with 9 positions matching TRBD1. Trimming cost V 4 bases and J 7 bases; bases outside gene matches: 11. Per the germline V gene, CDR1 is SGHRS and CDR2 is YFSETQ. This CDR3 spans 15 amino acids.

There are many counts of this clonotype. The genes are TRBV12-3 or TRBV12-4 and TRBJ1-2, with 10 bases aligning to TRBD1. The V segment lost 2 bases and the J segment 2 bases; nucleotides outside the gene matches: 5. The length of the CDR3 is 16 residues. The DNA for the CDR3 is TGTGCCAGCAGTTTAAAAAGGACAGGGGGGAACTATGGCTACACCTTC. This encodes CASSLKRTGGNYGYTF.

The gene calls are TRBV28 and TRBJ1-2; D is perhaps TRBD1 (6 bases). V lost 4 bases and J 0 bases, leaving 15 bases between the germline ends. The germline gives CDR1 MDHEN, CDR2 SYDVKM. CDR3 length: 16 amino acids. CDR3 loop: CASSSLGTHTNYGYTF. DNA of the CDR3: TGTGCCAGCAGTTCGCTGGGGACACATACTAACTATGGCTACACCTTC.

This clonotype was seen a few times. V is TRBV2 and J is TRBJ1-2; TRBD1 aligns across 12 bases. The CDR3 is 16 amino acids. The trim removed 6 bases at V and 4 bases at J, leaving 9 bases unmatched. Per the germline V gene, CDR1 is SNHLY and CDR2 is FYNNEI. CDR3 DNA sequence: TGTGCCAGCAGGGTCGGGACAGGGGGCGCTGGCTATGGCTACACCTTC. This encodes CASRVGTGGAGYGYTF.

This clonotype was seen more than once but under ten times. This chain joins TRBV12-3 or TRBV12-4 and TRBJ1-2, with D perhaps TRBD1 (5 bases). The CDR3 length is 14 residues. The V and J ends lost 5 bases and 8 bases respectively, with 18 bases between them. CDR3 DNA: TGTGCCAGCAGTCCCTCTTCTGGGGGGATCGGCTACACCTTC. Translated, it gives CASSPSSGGIGYTF.

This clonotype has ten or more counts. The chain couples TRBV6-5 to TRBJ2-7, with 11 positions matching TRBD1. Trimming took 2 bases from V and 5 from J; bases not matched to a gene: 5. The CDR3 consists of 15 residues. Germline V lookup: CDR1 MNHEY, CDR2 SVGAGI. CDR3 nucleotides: TGTGCCAGCAGTTACGGGACAGGGGGTCGGGACGAGCAGTACTTC. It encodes CASSYGTGGRDEQYF.

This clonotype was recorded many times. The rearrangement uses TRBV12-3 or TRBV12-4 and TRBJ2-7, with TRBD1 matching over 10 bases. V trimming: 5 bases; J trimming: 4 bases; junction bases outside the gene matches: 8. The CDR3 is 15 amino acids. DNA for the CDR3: TGTGCCAGCAGTCCCCAGACAGGGGGCAGATACGAGCAGTACTTC. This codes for CASSPQTGGRYEQYF.

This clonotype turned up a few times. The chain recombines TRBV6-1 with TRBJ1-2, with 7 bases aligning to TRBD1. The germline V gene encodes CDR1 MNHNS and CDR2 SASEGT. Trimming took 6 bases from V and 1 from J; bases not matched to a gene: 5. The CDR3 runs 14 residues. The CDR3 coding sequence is TGTGCCAGCAGGGGGACAGCGCTTAACTATGGCTACACCTTC. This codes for CASRGTALNYGYTF.